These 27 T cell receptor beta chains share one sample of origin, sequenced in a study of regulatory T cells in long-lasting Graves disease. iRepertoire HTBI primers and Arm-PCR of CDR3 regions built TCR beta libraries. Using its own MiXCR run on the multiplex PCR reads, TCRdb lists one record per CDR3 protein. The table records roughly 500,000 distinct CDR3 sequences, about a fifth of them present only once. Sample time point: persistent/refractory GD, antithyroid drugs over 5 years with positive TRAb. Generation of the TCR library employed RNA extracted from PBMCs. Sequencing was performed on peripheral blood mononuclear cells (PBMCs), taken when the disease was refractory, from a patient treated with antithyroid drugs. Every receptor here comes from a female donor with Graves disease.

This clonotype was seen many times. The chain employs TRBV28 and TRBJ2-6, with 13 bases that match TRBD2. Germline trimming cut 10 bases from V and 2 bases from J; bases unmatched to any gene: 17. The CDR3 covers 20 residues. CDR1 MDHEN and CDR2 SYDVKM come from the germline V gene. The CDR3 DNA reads TGTGCCACCACGACTACCCCCGGACTAGCGGGAGTAGCTGGGGCCAACGTCCTGACTTTC. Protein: CATTTTPGLAGVAGANVLTF.

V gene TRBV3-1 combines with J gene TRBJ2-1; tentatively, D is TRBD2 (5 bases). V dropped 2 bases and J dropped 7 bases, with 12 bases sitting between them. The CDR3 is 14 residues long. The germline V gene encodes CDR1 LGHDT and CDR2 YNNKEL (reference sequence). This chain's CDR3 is CASSQWRSGNEQFF. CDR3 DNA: TGTGCCAGCAGCCAATGGAGGTCGGGGAATGAGCAGTTCTTC.

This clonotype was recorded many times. Here the CDR3 DNA reads TGTGCCAGCAGGCGGGGACCCTTTGGCTACGAGCAGTACTTC. Translation gives CASRRGPFGYEQYF. The V gene is TRBV2, the J gene TRBJ2-7; D might be TRBD2 (6 bases). Trimming took 6 bases from V and 3 from J, leaving 15 bases between them. CDR3 size: 14 residues. Looked up from germline, CDR1 is SNHLY and CDR2 is FYNNEI.

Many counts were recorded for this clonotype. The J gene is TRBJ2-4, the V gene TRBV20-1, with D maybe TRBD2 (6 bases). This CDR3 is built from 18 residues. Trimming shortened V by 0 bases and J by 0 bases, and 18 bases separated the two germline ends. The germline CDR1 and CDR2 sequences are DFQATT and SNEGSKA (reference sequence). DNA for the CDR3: TGCAGTGCTAGAGATCGGCAGGAGTTGGGACTAGCCAAAAACATTCAGTACTTC. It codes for CSARDRQELGLAKNIQYF.

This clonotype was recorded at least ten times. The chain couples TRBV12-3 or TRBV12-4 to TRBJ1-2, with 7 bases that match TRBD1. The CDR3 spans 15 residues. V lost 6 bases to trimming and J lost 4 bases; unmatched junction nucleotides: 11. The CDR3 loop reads CASSAGTERFYGYTF. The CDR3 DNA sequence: TGTGCCAGCAGCGCCGGGACAGAGAGATTCTATGGCTACACCTTC.

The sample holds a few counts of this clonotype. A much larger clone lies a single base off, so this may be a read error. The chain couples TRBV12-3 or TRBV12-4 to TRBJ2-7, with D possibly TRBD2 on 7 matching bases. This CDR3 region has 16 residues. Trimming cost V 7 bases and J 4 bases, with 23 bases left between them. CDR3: CASTCDLGGGRYEQYF. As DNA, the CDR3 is TGTGCCAGCACCTGTGACTTGGGGGGGGGCAGGTACGAGCAGTACTTC.

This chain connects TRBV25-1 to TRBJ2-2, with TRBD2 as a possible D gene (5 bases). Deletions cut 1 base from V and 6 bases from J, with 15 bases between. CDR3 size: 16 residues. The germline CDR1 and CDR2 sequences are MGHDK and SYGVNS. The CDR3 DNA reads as TGTGCCAGCAGTGAATTATCGCTAGCTTCGGCCGGGGAGCTGTTTTTT. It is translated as CASSELSLASAGELFF. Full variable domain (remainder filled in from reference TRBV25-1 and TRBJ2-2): EADIYQTPRYLVIGTGKKITLECSQTMGHDKMYWYQQDPGMELHLIHYSYGVNSTEKGDLSSESTVSRIRTEHFPLTLESARPSHTSQYLCASSELSLASAGELFFGEGSRLTVL.

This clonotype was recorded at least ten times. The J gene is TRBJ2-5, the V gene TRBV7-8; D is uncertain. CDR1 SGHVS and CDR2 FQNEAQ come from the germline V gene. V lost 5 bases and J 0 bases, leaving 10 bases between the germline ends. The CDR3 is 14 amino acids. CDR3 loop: CASSHRRYQETQYF. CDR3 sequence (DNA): TGTGCCAGCAGCCATAGAAGGTACCAAGAGACCCAGTACTTC.

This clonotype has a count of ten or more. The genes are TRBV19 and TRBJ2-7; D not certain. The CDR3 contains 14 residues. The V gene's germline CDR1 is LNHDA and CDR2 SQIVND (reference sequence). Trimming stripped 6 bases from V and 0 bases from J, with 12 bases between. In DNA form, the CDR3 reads TGTGCCAGTAGCTTTGCCATACGCTCCTACGAGCAGTACTTC. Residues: CASSFAIRSYEQYF.

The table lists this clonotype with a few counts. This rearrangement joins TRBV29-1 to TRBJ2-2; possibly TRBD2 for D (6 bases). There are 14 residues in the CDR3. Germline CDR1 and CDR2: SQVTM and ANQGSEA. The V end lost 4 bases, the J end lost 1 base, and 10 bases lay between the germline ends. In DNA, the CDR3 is TGCAGCGTTGGGGACTCTATGAACACCGGGGAGCTGTTTTTT. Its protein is CSVGDSMNTGELFF.

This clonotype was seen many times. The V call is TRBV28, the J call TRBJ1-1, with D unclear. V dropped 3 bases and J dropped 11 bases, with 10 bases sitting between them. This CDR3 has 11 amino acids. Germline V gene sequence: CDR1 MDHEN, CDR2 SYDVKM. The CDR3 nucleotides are TGTGCCAGCAGTTTCGACTTACGGGCTTTCTTT. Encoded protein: CASSFDLRAFF. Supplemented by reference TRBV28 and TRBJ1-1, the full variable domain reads DVKVTQSSRYLVKRTGEKVFLECVQDMDHENMFWYRQDPGLGLRLIYFSYDVKMKEKGDIPEGYSVSREKKERFSLILESASTNQTSMYLCASSFDLRAFFGQGTRLTVV.

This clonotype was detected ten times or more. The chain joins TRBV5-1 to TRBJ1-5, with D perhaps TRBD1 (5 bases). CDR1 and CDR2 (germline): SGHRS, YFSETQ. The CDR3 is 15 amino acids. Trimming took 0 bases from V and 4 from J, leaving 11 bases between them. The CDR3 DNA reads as TGCGCCAGCAGCTTGGCCGGGACGGCTAATCAGCCCCAGCATTTT. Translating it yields CASSLAGTANQPQHF.

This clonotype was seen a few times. The CDR3 DNA reads as TGTGCCAGCAGCGTAGAGGGTGGTCGACCTCTAGCCGGGGAGCTGTTTTTT. It specifies CASSVEGGRPLAGELFF. The V gene is TRBV7-3, the J gene TRBJ2-2; TRBD2 might be the D (5 bases). The CDR3 extends over 17 amino acids. The V gene's germline CDR1 is SGHTA and CDR2 FQGTGA. V was shortened by 5 bases and J by 6 bases, with 22 bases between the two germline ends.

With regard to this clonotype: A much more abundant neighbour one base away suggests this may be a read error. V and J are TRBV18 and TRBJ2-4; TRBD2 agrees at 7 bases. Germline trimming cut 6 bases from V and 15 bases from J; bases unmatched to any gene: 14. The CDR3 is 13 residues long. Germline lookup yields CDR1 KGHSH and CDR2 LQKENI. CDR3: CASSQRASGDGYF. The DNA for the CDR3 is TGTGCCAGCTCCCAACGGGCTAGCGGAGATGGGTACTTC.

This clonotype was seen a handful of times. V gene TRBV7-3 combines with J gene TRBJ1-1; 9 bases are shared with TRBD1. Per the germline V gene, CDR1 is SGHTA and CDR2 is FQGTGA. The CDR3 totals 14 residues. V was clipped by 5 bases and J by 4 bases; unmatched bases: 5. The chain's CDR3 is CASSRTTGGTEAFF. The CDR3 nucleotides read TGTGCCAGCAGCCGGACGACAGGGGGCACTGAAGCTTTCTTT.

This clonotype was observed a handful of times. The chain's CDR3 is CSARDGTANTGELFF. In DNA form, the CDR3 reads TGCAGTGCTAGAGACGGGACAGCTAACACCGGGGAGCTGTTTTTT. This sequence joins TRBV20-1 and TRBJ2-2; TRBD1 matches 7 bases. Germline-derived CDR1 and CDR2 are DFQATT and SNEGSKA (reference sequence). This CDR3 has 15 residues. V shed 0 bases, J shed 2 bases, and the junction held 3 bases outside the gene matches.

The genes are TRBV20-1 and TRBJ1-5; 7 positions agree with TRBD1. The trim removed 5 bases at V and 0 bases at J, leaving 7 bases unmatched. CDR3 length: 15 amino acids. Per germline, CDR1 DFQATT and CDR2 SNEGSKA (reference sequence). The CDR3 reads CSAGGTVGSNQPQHF. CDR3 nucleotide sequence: TGCAGTGCTGGGGGGACAGTTGGTAGCAATCAGCCCCAGCATTTT.

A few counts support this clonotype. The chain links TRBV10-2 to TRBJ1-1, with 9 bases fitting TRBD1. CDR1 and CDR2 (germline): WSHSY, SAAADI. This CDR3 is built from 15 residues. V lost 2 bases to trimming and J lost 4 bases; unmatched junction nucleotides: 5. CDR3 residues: CASSENRGLATEAFF. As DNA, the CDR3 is TGCGCCAGCAGTGAGAACAGGGGGCTCGCCACTGAAGCTTTCTTT.

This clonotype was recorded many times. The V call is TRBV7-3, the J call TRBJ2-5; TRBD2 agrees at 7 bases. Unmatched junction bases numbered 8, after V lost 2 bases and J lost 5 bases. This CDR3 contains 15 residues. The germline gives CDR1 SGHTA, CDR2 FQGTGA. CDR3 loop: CASSLGRGAGETQYF. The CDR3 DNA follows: TGTGCCAGCAGCTTAGGTCGGGGAGCGGGGGAGACCCAGTACTTC. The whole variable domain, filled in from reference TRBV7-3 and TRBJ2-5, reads GAGVSQTPSNKVTEKGKYVELRCDPISGHTALYWYRQSLGQGPEFLIYFQGTGAADDSGLPNDRFFAVRPEGSVSTLKIQRTERGDSAVYLCASSLGRGAGETQYFGPGTRLLVL.

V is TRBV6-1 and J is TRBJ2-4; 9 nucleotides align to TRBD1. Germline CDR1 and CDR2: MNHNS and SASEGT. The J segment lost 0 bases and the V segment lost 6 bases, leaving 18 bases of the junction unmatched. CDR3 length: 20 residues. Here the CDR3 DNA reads TGTGCCAGCAGCGTCCCGGGACAGGGTCCCGGCCCTCTAGCCAAAAACATTCAGTACTTC. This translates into CASSVPGQGPGPLAKNIQYF.

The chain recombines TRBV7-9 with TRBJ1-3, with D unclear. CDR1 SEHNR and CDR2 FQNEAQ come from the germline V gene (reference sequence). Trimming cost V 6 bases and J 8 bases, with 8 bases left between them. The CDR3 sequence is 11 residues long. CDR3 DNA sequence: TGTGCCAGCAGTCGGTCGGACACCATATATTTT. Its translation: CASSRSDTIYF.

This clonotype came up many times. Written as DNA, the CDR3 is TGTGCCAGCTCACCCAGGGACAGGGGGCGTAATGGCTACACCTTC. This encodes CASSPRDRGRNGYTF. The chain recombines TRBV18 with TRBJ1-2; 12 bases map to TRBD1. The V segment lost 3 bases and the J segment 6 bases; nucleotides outside the gene matches: 5. CDR1 is KGHSH, CDR2 LQKENI, per germline. This CDR3 spans 15 amino acids.

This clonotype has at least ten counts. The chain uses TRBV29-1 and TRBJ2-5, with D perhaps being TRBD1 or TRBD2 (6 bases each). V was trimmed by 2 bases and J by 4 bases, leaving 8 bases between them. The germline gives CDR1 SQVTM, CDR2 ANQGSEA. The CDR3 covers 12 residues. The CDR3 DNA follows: TGCAGCGTTGAAAAGGGGGGAGAGACCCAGTACTTC. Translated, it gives CSVEKGGETQYF.

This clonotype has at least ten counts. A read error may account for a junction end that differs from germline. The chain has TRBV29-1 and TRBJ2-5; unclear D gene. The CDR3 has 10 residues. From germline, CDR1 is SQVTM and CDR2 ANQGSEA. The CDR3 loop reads CSAEQETQYF. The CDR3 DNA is TGCAGCGCTGAACAGGAGACCCAGTACTTC.

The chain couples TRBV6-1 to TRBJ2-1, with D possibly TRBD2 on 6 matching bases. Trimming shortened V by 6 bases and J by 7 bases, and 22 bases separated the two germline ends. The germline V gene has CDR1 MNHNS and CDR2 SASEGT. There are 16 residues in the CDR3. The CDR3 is CASRTGGVAGWNEQFF. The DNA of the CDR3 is TGTGCCAGCAGAACCGGCGGGGTGGCGGGTTGGAATGAGCAGTTCTTC.

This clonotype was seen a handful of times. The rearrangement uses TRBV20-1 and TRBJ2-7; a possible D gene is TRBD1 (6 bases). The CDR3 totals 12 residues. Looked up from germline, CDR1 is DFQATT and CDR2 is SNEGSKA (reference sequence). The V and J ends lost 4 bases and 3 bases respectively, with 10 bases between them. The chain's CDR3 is CSATPDSYEQYF. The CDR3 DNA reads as TGCAGTGCTACCCCGGACAGCTACGAGCAGTACTTC.

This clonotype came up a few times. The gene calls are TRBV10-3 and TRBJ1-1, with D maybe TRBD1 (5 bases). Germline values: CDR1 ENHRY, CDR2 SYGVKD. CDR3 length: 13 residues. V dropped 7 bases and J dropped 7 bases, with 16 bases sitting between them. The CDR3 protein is CAIKGPQAHEAFF. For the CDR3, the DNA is TGTGCCATCAAGGGACCCCAGGCCCATGAAGCTTTCTTT.